This TCR beta chain is drawn from a study of CD8+CD57+ T cells in acquired aplastic anemia. Study as a whole: CD4+ and CD8+ cells, once sorted, gave DNA averaging approximately 3 ug.

All patients picked for sequencing had shown, by flow cytometry, an expansion of CD8+CD57+ cells. According to the study, genomic DNA was the template for TCR beta VDJ and CDR3 profiling. TCRdb re-derived calls from the reads in MiXCR, one entry per CDR3 protein. The sample consists of fewer than 85,000 distinct CDR3 sequences, 60% to 75% of them appearing once. The V gene lost 10 bases and the J gene lost 0 bases, with 16 bases spanning the gap. Per the germline V gene, CDR1 is ENHRY and CDR2 is SYGVKD. There are 16 residues in the CDR3. The sequence derives from a human donor with aplastic anemia. Sequences were obtained from sorted CD4+, CD8+, or CD8+CD57+ T cells (not recorded which) from PBMCs. J is TRBJ1-6 and V is TRBV10-3, with unresolved D. This chain's CDR3 is CAKWKKVSSYNSPLHF. The CDR3, as DNA: TGTGCCAAATGGAAGAAGGTCAGCTCCTATAATTCACCCCTCCACTTT.